A selection of T cell receptor beta chains follows, all from one sample in a study of shared clonotypes between healthy human individuals. The method was immunoSEQ multiplex PCR; TCRdb's version includes in-frame clones alone and lacks a portion of them. The table shows some 2,400,000 clones, with 90% to 96% occurring only once. Sequencing was carried out using naive CD4+ T cells sorted from blood. The source of these receptors is a man younger than 35 in good health. The CDR3 runs from the conserved cysteine through the conserved F or W. A D gene is named only where the DNA matches it firmly.

v_call	j_call	d_call	cdr3_aa
TRBV6-6	TRBJ1-6	-	CASSNPGGSYNSPLHF
TRBV11-3	TRBJ2-1	TRBD2	CASSLMGQRGYNEQFF
TRBV9	TRBJ1-2	-	CASSPGQNGYTF
TRBV4-3	TRBJ2-3	-	CASSQDGLKSDTQYF
TRBV7-9	TRBJ2-7	TRBD2	CASSLAGGSPEQYF
TRBV9	TRBJ2-1	TRBD1	CASSPWDRGGDEQFF
TRBV27	TRBJ1-1	TRBD1	CASSLSTGELDTEAFF
TRBV5-1	TRBJ1-1	-	CASSFFGQMNTEAFF
TRBV9	TRBJ1-2	-	CASSAAGTFNGYTF
TRBV10-3	TRBJ2-5	TRBD1	CAMGQGALETQYF
TRBV6-5	TRBJ2-7	TRBD1	CASSRVGDSYYEQYF
TRBV6-1	TRBJ2-3	-	CASSGRTADTQYF
TRBV21-1	TRBJ2-7	-	CASSLKDRGKQYF
TRBV5-4	TRBJ2-1	-	CASSHPGADYNEQFF
TRBV10-1	TRBJ1-1	-	CASSESTLGGPNTEAFF
TRBV7-2	TRBJ2-1	-	CASSFSGAYEQFF
TRBV11-2	TRBJ1-4	TRBD1	CASSLDYRGREKLFF
TRBV6-5	TRBJ1-2	-	CASSYQGSGYTF